This TCR beta chain stems from a study of OX40 agonist ivuxolimab in advanced cancers. Study-level information: The dose of intravenous ivuxolimab that patients received every 2 weeks ranged from 0.01 to 10 mg/kg. Three patients showed partial responses: one hepatocellular carcinoma and two cutaneous melanoma cases.

With 1 base clipped from V and 4 bases from J, the junction kept 2 bases outside the gene matches. CDR1 SEHNR and CDR2 FQNEAQ come from the germline V gene (reference sequence). The CDR3 covers 14 residues. TCRdb's table, derived via immunoSEQ multiplex PCR, lists solely in-frame clones and lacks some. The sample lists about 64,000 clones; approximately 90% were seen once. The source was CD4+ or CD8+ T cells sorted from blood, collected in a trial of the OX40 agonist ivuxolimab. The chain uses TRBV7-9 and TRBJ2-5; 8 bases map to TRBD2. This clonotype originated in an adult with an advanced solid tumor such as melanoma, head and neck, liver or kidney cancer. For the CDR3, the DNA is TGTGCCAGCAGCTTAGGAAGCGGGAGAGAGACCCAGTACTTC. Its translation: CASSLGSGRETQYF.